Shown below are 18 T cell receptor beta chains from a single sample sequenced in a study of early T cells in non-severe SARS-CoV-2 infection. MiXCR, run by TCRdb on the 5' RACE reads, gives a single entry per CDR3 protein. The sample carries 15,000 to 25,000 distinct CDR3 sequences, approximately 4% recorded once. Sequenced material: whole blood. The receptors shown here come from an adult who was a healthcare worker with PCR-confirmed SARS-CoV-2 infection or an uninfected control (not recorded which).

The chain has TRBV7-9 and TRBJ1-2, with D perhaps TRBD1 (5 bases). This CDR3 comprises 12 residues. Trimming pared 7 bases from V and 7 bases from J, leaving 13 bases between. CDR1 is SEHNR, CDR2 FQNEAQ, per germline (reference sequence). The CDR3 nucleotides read TGTGCCAGCAAAAGGGGTCGACTTGGCTACACCTTC. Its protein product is CASKRGRLGYTF.

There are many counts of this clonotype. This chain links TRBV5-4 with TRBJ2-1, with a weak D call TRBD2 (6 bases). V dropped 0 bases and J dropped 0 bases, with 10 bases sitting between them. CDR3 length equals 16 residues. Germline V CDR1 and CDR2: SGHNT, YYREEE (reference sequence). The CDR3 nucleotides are TGTGCCAGCAGCTTGGGGGACTTTAGCTCCTACAATGAGCAGTTCTTC. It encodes CASSLGDFSSYNEQFF.

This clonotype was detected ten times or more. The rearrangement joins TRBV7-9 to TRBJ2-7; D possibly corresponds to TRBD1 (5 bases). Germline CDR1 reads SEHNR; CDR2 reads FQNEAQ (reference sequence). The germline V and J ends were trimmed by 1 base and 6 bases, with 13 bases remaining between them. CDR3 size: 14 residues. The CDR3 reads CASSLGGLQGEQYF. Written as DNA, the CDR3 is TGTGCCAGCAGCTTAGGGGGCCTTCAGGGCGAGCAGTACTTC.

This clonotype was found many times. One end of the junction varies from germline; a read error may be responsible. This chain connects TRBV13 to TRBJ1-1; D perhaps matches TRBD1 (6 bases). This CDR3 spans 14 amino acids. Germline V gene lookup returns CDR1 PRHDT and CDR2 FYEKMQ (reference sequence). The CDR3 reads CSSSFRTVYTEAFF. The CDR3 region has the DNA TGTTCCAGCAGCTTCAGGACAGTCTACACTGAAGCTTTCTTT.

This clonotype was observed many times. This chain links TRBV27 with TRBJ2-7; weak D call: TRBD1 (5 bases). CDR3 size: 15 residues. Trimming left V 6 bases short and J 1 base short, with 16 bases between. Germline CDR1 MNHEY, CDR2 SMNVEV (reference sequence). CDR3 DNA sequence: TGTGCCAGCAGCCAGGGCCCCCCAATGTCCTACGAGCAGTACTTC. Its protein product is CASSQGPPMSYEQYF.

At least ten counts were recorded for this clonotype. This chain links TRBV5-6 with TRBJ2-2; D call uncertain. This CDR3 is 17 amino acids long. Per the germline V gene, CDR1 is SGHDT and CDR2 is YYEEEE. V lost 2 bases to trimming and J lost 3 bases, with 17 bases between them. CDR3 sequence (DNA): TGTGCCAGCAGCTTTATTTCCGGCCGAACGGACACCGGGGAGCTGTTTTTT. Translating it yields CASSFISGRTDTGELFF.

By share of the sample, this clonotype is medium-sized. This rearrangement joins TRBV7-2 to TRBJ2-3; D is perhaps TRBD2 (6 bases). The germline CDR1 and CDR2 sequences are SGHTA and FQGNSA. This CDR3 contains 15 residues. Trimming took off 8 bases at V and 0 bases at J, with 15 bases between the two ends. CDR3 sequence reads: CASGRSRSSTDTQYF. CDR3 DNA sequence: TGTGCCAGCGGGAGGAGCCGATCTAGCACAGATACGCAGTATTTT. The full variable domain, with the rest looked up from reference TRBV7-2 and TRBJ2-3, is GAGVSQSPSNKVTEKGKDVELRCDPISGHTALYWYRQSLGQGLEFLIYFQGNSAPDKSGLPSDRFSAERTGGSVSTLTIQRTQQEDSAVYLCASGRSRSSTDTQYFGPGTRLTVL.

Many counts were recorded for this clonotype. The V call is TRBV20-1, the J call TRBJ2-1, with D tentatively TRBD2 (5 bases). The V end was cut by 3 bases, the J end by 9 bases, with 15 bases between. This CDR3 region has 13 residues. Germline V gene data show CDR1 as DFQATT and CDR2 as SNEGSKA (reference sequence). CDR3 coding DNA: TGCAGTGCTAGTCACCCCGGCGGGTCTGAGCAGTTCTTC. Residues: CSASHPGGSEQFF.

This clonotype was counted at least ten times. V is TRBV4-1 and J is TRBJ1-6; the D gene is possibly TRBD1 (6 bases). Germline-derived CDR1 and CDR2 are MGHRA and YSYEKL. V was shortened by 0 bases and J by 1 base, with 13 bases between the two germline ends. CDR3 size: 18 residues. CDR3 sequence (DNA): TGCGCCAGCAGCCAAGAGCCCGGGGGCGTTTCCTATAATTCACCCCTCCACTTT. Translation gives CASSQEPGGVSYNSPLHF.

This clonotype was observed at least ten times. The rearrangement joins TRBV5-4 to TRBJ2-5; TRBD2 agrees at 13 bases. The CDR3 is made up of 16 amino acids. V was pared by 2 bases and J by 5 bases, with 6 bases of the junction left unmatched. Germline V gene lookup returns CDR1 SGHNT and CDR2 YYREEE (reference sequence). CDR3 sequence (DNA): TGTGCCAGCAGCTTTACGACTAGCGGGGGGATGGAGACCCAGTACTTC. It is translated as CASSFTTSGGMETQYF.

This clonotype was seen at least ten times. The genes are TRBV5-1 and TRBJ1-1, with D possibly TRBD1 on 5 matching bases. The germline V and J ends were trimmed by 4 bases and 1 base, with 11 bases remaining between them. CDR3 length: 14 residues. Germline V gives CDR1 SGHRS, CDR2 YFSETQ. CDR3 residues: CASSRAGQNTEAFF. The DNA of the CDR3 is TGCGCCAGCAGCCGTGCAGGGCAGAACACTGAAGCTTTCTTT.

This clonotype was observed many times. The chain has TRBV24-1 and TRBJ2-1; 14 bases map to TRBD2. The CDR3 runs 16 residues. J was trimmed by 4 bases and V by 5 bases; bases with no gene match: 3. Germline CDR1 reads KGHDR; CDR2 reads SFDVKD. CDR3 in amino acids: CATSGGLAGGYNEQFF. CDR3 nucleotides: TGTGCCACCAGTGGTGGACTAGCGGGGGGATACAATGAGCAGTTCTTC.

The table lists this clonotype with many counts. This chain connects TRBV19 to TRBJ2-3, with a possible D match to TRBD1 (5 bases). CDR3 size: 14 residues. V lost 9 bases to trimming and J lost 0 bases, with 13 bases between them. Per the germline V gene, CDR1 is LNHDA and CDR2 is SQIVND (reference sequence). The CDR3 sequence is CASRQQTSTDTQYF. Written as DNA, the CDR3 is TGTGCCAGCCGACAGCAAACTAGCACAGATACGCAGTATTTT.

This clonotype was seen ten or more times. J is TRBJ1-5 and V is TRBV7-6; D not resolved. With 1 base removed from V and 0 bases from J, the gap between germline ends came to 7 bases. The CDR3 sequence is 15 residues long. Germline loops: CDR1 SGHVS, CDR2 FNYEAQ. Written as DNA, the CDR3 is TGTGCCAGCAGCTTAGACGGCAATAGCAATCAGCCCCAGCATTTT. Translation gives CASSLDGNSNQPQHF. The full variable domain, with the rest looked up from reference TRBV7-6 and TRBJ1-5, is GAGVSQSPRYKVTKRGQDVALRCDPISGHVSLYWYRQALGQGPEFLTYFNYEAQQDKSGLPNDRFSAERPEGSISTLTIQRTEQRDSAMYRCASSLDGNSNQPQHFGDGTRLSIL.

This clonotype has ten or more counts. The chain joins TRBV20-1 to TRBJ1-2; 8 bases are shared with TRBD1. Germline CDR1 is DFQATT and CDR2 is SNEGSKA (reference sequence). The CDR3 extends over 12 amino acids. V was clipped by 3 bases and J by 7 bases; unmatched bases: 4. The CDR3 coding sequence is TGCAGTGCTAGGAAGGACAGGGCTGGCTACACCTTC. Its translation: CSARKDRAGYTF.

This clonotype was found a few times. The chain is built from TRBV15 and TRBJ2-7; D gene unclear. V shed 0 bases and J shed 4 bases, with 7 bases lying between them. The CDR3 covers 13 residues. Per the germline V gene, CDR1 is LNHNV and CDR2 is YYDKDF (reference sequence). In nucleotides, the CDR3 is TGTGCCACCAGCAGAGATACGCGTTACGAGCAGTACTTC. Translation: CATSRDTRYEQYF.

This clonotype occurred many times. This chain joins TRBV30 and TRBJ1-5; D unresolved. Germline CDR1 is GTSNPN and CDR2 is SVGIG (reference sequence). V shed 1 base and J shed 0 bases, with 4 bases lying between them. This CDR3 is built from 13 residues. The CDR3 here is CAWSEDSNQPQHF. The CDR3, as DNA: TGTGCCTGGAGTGAAGATAGCAATCAGCCCCAGCATTTT.

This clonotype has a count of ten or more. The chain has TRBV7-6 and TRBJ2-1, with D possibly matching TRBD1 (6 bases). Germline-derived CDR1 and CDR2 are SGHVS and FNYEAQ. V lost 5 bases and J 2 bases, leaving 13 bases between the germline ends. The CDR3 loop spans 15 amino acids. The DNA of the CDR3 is TGTGCCAGCAGCAGCGGCAGGGGCCCCTACAATGAGCAGTTCTTC. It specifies CASSSGRGPYNEQFF. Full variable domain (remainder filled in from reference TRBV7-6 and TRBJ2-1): GAGVSQSPRYKVTKRGQDVALRCDPISGHVSLYWYRQALGQGPEFLTYFNYEAQQDKSGLPNDRFSAERPEGSISTLTIQRTEQRDSAMYRCASSSGRGPYNEQFFGPGTRLTVL.